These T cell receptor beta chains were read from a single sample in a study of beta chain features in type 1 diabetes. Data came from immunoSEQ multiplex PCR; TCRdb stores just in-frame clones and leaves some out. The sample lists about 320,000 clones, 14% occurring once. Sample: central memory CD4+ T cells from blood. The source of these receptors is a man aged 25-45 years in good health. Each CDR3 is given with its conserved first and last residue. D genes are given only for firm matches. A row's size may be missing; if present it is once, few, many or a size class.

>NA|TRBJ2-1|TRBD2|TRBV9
TGTGCCAGCAGCGGGGGGACTAGCGGTGAGCAGTTCTTC
CASSGGTSGEQFF
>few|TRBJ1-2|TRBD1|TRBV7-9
TGTGCCAGCAGCTTGGACAGGGATAGAGGCTACACCTTC
CASSLDRDRGYTF
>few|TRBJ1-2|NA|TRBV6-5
TGTGCCAGCAGCCGAGGACAAGTCTATGGCTACACCTTC
CASSRGQVYGYTF
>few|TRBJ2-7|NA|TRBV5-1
TGCGCCAGCAGCCTGACAGGGAGGCACGAGCAGTACTTC
CASSLTGRHEQYF
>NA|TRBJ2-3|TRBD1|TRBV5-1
TGCGCCAGCAGGACTCCGGGACAGGGGGCGAAAGATACGCAGTATTTT
CASRTPGQGAKDTQYF
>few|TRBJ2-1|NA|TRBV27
TGTGCCAGCAGTGCCGTAAAACAGTCGAGCTCCTACAATGAGCAGTTCTTC
CASSAVKQSSSYNEQFF
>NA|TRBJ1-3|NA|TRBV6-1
TGTGCCAGCAGTGAAGGACAGGCCTCTGGAAACACCATATATTTT
CASSEGQASGNTIYF
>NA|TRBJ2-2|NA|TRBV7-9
TGTGCCAGCAGCTTTTCAGGGGTAGGCGGGGAGCTGTTTTTT
CASSFSGVGGELFF
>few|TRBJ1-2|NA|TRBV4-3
TGCGCCAGCAGCCAACAGGGAGTCAGAAACTATGGCTACACCTTC
CASSQQGVRNYGYTF
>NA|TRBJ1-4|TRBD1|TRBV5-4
TGTGCCAGCAGCTTGGGGACAGGGGTCAGTGAAAAACTGTTTTTT
CASSLGTGVSEKLFF
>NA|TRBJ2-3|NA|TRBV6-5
TGTGCCAGCAGTTACGAGGGGCCAGATACGCAGTATTTT
CASSYEGPDTQYF
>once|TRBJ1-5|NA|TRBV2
TGTGCCAGCTATACGGGGTTAGGGGATCAGCCCCAGCATTTT
CASYTGLGDQPQHF
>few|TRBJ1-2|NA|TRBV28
TGTGCCAGCAGTTTATACAGACAGAGCTCCTATGGCTACACCTTC
CASSLYRQSSYGYTF
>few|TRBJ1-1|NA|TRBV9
TGTGCCAGCAGCGTAGGTAGTTTAGGGAACACTGAAGCTTTCTTT
CASSVGSLGNTEAFF
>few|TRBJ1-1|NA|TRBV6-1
TGTGCCAGCAGTAATAGGGACCTTGAAGCTTTCTTT
CASSNRDLEAFF
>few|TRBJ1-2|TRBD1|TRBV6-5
TGTGCCAGCAGTTACACAGGGGGCGCGGGTGGCTACACCTTC
CASSYTGGAGGYTF
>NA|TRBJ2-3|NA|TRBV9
TGTGCCAGCAGCCATAGGGGACTTGACACAGATACGCAGTATTTT
CASSHRGLDTDTQYF
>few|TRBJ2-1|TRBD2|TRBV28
TGTGCCAGCACCCTGGAAGCGGGGGGACCCTACAATGAGCAGTTCTTC
CASTLEAGGPYNEQFF
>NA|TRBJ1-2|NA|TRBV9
TGTGCCAGCAGCGTAAATGCGGGGGACTATGGCTACACCTTC
CASSVNAGDYGYTF
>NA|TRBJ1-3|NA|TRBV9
TGTGCCAGCAGCCTCGGGACATTGACTGGAAACACCATATATTTT
CASSLGTLTGNTIYF
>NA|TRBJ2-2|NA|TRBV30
TGTGCCTGGGGGACGCGAGGGGAGCTGTTTTTT
CAWGTRGELFF
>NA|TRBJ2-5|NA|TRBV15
TGTGCCACCAGCAGAGAGCGGGAGACCCAGTACTTC
CATSRERETQYF
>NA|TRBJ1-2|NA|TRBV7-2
TGTGCCAGCAGCCCGGACAGTTCTGGCTATGGCTACACCTTC
CASSPDSSGYGYTF
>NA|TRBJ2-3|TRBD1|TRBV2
TGTGCCAGCAGCCCCGACAGGGGGAACAAGTATTTT
CASSPDRGNKYF
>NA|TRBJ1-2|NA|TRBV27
TGTGCCAGCAGTTTATCCAACAGGGCAGGCTACACCTTC
CASSLSNRAGYTF
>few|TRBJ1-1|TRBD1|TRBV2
TGTGCCAGCAACCCAAGGACAGGGCCCCTGAGGGCTTTCTTT
CASNPRTGPLRAFF
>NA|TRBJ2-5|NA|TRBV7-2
TGTGCCAGCAGCTGGGGGGAGACCCAGTACTTC
CASSWGETQYF
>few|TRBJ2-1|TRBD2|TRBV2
TGTGCCAGCAGTGCAAGGACTAGATCTGAGCAGTTCTTC
CASSARTRSEQFF
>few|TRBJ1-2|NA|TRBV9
TGTGCCAGCAGCGTAGCGGGGGTCTCTAACTATGGCTACACCTTC
CASSVAGVSNYGYTF
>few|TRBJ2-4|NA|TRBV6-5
TGTGCCAGCAGTGGTAAAGGAGCCAAAAACATTCAGTACTTC
CASSGKGAKNIQYF